This T cell receptor beta chain was sequenced in a study of blood T cell repertoires in COVID-19. Study-wide background: Samples representing acute and convalescent COVID-19 were sourced from the United States, Italy and Spain. PBMCs, B-cell-depleted T cells, or T cells were the source of the cDNA or gDNA that made up the material.

Source study methods: For nucleated cells, counts were estimated from reference gene primer amplification. Clones were read by immunoSEQ multiplex PCR, and TCRdb kept only the in-frame ones, dropping some. That table supplies the V and J calls and clone size; D and trimming were determined from the DNA. The data show approximately 98,000 clones, approximately 88% seen once. CDR1 is MNHEY, CDR2 SVGAGI, per germline. Trimming took 5 bases from V and 4 from J; bases not matched to a gene: 4. The CDR3 totals 13 residues. Source material: peripheral blood. This chain uses TRBV6-5 with TRBJ1-2; 7 nucleotides line up with TRBD1. The clonotype originates from a human donor in a cohort sampled during active COVID-19. The CDR3 nucleotides read TGTGCCAGCAGTCCCGACAGGGCCTATGGCTACACCTTC. Translating it yields CASSPDRAYGYTF.